This T cell receptor (beta chain) was obtained from a study of Ad26.COV2.S vaccination and SARS-CoV-2 variants. Study overall: Intramuscular Ad26.COV2.S at 5x10^10 or 1x10^11 viral particles.

Study-level points and caveats: Reports say spike-specific CD8+ and CD4+ T cell responses covered substantial breadth after vaccination.

The CDR3 is 13 residues long. Germline V gene lookup returns CDR1 KGHSY and CDR2 FQNENV. The V end was cut by 5 bases, the J end by 13 bases, with 20 bases between. Treatment noted: approximately 18 received Ad26.COV2.S at low or high dose, single or two shots; about five received placebo; per-sample allocation not given. Sampling happened 63 days after the first vaccine or placebo injection. In the vaccine, an Ad26 vector expressed the SARS-CoV-2 spike of the Wuhan strain. Some clones are missing from TCRdb's copy, which holds only in-frame ones; the method was immunoSEQ multiplex PCR. The data show 450,000 to 550,000 clones, roughly 87% seen once. About this clone itself: Antigen specificity is unknown.

This receptor was identified in a person between 18 and 59 years old who received the Ad26.COV2.S COVID-19 vaccine or a placebo. The chain is built from TRBV16 and TRBJ1-2; no reliable D call. The sample here was peripheral blood, taken in a trial of Ad26.COV2.S vaccine versus placebo. The CDR3 region has the DNA TGTGCCAGCAGCTTTCAAGATAACTCAGGAGGCACCTTC. Protein: CASSFQDNSGGTF. Full variable domain (missing parts from reference TRBV16 and TRBJ1-2): GEEVAQTPKHLVRGEGQKAKLYCAPIKGHSYVFWYQQVLKNEFKFLISFQNENVFDETGMPKERFSAKCLPNSPCSLEIQATKLEDSAVYFCASSFQDNSGGTFGSGTRLTVV.